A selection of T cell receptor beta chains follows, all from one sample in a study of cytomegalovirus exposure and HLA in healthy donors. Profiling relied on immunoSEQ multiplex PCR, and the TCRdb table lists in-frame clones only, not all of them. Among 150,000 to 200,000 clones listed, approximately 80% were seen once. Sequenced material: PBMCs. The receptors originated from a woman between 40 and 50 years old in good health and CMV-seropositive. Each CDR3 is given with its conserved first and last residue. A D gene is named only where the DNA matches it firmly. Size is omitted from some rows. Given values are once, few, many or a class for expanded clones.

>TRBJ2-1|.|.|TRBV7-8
CASRFYRGSSYNEQFF
TGTGCCAGCAGGTTCTATCGGGGGAGCTCCTACAATGAGCAGTTCTTC
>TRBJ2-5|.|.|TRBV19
CASSVRGNQETQYF
TGTGCCAGTAGTGTTAGGGGTAACCAAGAGACCCAGTACTTC
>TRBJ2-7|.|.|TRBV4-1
CASSQPGELNEQYF
TGCGCCAGCAGCCAGCCAGGGGAGTTAAACGAGCAGTACTTC
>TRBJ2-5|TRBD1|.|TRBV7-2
CASSLDRDRLYF
TGTGCCAGCAGCTTAGATCGGGACAGGTTGTACTTC
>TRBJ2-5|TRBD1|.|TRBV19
CARPTGTGKRGHQETQYF
TGTGCCAGACCTACCGGGACAGGGAAACGGGGACACCAAGAGACCCAGTACTTC
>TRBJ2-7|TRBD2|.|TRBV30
CAWSVLAGVYEQYF
TGTGCCTGGAGTGTCCTAGCGGGAGTTTACGAGCAGTACTTC
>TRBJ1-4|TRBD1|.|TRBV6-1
CASSDPGQGNEKLFF
TGTGCCAGCAGTGATCCGGGACAGGGGAACGAAAAACTGTTTTTT
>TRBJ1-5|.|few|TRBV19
CASTSTQGSHINQPQHF
TGTGCCAGTACCTCTACCCAGGGCTCCCATATTAATCAGCCCCAGCATTTT
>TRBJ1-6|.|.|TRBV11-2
CASSLSNSPLHF
TGTGCCAGCAGCTTATCGAATTCACCCCTCCACTTT
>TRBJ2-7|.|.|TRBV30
CAWTGEGEQYF
TGTGCCTGGACAGGGGAGGGAGAGCAGTACTTC
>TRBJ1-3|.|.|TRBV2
CASSWAAGSGNTIYF
TGTGCCAGCAGTTGGGCAGCAGGCTCTGGAAACACCATATATTTT
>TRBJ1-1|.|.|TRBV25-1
CASSEYAGPSTEAFF
TGTGCCAGCAGTGAATACGCAGGGCCTAGTACTGAAGCTTTCTTT
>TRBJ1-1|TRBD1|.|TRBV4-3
CASSQGDRVNTEAFF
TGCGCCAGCAGCCAAGGGGACAGGGTTAACACTGAAGCTTTCTTT
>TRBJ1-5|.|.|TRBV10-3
CAISDSKQGSDQPQHF
TGTGCCATCAGTGATTCAAAACAGGGTTCGGATCAGCCCCAGCATTTT
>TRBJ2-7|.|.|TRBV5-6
CASSPRGRGSYEQYF
TGTGCCAGCAGCCCCCGGGGTAGGGGGTCCTACGAGCAGTACTTC
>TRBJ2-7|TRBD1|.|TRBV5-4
CASSRPTGGRDEQYF
TGTGCCAGCAGCCGCCCGACAGGGGGCCGCGACGAGCAGTACTTC
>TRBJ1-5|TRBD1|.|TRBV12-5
CASQGQGNQPQHF
TGTGCTAGCCAGGGACAGGGAAATCAGCCCCAGCATTTT
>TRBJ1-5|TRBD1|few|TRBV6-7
CASSSRTGGDQPQHF
TGTGCCAGCAGTTCTAGGACAGGGGGCGATCAGCCCCAGCATTTT
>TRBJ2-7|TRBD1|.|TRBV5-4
CASSIPTGQSYEQYF
TGTGCCAGCAGCATCCCGACAGGGCAATCCTACGAGCAGTACTTC
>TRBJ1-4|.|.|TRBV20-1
CSASLGEKLFF
TGCAGTGCTAGTCTCGGTGAAAAACTGTTTTTT
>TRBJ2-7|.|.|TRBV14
CASSQDDRYHEQYF
TGTGCCAGCAGCCAAGATGACAGGTACCACGAGCAGTACTTC
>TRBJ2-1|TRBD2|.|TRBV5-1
CASSPSGGADNEQFF
TGCGCCAGCAGCCCAAGCGGGGGGGCGGACAATGAGCAGTTCTTC
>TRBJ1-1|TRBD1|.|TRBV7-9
CASSRDRGHVTEAFF
TGTGCCAGCAGTCGGGACAGGGGGCACGTCACTGAAGCTTTCTTT
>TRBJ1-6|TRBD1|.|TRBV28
CASRRQGYSPLHF
TGTGCCAGCCGGAGACAGGGATATTCACCCCTCCACTTT
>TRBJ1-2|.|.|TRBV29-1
CSVGVRLANYGYTF
TGCAGCGTTGGAGTTAGACTAGCTAACTATGGCTACACCTTC
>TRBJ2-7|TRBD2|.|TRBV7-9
CASSLAVAGKSYEQYF
TGTGCCAGCAGCTTAGCAGTAGCGGGGAAATCCTACGAGCAGTACTTC
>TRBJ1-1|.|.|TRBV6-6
CASSYSLLVSSLF
TGTGCCAGCAGTTACTCGTTGCTAGTCTCGAGCCTATTT
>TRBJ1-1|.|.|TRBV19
CASSTGQREAFF
TGTGCCAGTAGTACAGGACAGCGAGAAGCTTTCTTT
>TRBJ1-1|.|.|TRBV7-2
CASSSGWRNTEAFF
TGTGCCAGCAGCTCCGGCTGGAGGAACACTGAAGCTTTCTTT
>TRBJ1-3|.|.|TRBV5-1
CASSPRTDGNTIYF
TGCGCCAGCAGCCCACGGACAGACGGAAACACCATATATTTT
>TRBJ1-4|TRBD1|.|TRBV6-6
CASSPPSTGASEKLFF
TGTGCCAGCAGTCCACCGTCTACAGGGGCAAGTGAAAAACTGTTTTTT
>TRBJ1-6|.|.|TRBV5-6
CASSIGTGSPLHF
TGTGCCAGCAGCATCGGAACAGGCTCACCCCTCCACTTT
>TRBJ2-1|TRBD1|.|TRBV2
CASRGEAGGFF
TGTGCCAGCAGGGGAGAGGCAGGGGGGTTCTTC
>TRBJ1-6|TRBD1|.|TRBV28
CASSLGQGADNSPLHF
TGTGCCAGCAGTTTAGGACAGGGGGCGGACAATTCACCCCTCCACTTT
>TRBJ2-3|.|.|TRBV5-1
CASSLGTISTDTQYF
TGCGCCAGCAGCTTGGGGACTATCAGCACAGATACGCAGTATTTT
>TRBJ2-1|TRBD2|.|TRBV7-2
CASSLVASGSFGEQFF
TGTGCCAGCAGCTTAGTAGCTAGCGGGAGCTTTGGTGAGCAGTTCTTC
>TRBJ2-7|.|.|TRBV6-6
CASSFPGQRSSYEQYF
TGTGCCAGCAGTTTCCCTGGACAGAGGAGCTCCTACGAGCAGTACTTC